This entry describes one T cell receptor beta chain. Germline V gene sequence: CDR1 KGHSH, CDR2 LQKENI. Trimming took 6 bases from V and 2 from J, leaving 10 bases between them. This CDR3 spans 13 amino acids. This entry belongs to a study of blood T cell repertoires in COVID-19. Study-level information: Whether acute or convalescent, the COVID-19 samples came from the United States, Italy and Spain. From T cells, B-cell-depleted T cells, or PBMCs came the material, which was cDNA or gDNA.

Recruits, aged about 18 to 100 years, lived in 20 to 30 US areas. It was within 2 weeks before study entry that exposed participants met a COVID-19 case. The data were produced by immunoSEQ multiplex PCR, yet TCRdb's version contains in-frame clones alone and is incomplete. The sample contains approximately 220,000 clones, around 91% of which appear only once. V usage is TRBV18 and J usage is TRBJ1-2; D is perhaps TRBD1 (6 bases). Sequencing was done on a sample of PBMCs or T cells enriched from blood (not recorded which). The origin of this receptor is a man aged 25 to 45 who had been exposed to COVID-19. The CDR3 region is CASSEDRNYGYTF. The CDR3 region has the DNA TGTGCCAGCTCCGAGGACAGAAACTATGGCTACACCTTC.